The rows below give T cell receptor beta chains drawn from one sample of a study of shared clonotypes between healthy human individuals. Using immunoSEQ multiplex PCR, the repertoire was profiled, and TCRdb retains in-frame clones only, with some absent. The sample consists of around 2.1 million clones, 85% to 95% of them appearing once. Sequences were obtained from naive CD8+ T cells from PBMCs. These TCRs come from a man aged 18 to 29 in good health. Some clones in this sample may be carry-over from other donors' samples. CDR3s include the opening cysteine and the closing phenylalanine or tryptophan. D genes are given only for firm matches. Part of the rows lack a size; the others show once, few, many or a class for expanded clones.

-,TRBJ2-7,-,TRBV2,CASSGSGETYEQYF,TGTGCCAGCAGCGGGTCGGGGGAAACCTACGAGCAGTACTTC
once,TRBJ2-5,-,TRBV4-1,CASRLMTSGVETQYF,TGCGCCAGCAGGCTGATGACCTCCGGGGTCGAGACCCAGTACTTC
-,TRBJ2-1,TRBD1,TRBV11-1,CASSLRTGPNNEQFF,TGTGCCAGCAGCTTAAGGACAGGGCCGAACAATGAGCAGTTCTTC
-,TRBJ1-1,-,TRBV27,CASSLGRREGGYTEAFF,TGTGCCAGCAGCTTAGGGCGCAGGGAGGGGGGTTACACTGAAGCTTTCTTT
-,TRBJ1-5,TRBD1,TRBV6-5,CASSYQGEQPQHF,TGTGCCAGCAGTTACCAGGGGGAACAGCCCCAGCATTTT
-,TRBJ2-3,-,TRBV5-1,CASSNPTALASTDTQYF,TGCGCCAGCAGCAACCCCACAGCGTTAGCTAGCACAGATACGCAGTATTTT
-,TRBJ2-7,TRBD2,TRBV28,CASSFPRRESYEQYF,TGTGCCAGCAGTTTTCCAAGGCGGGAGTCCTACGAGCAGTACTTC
-,TRBJ2-7,TRBD2,TRBV7-8,CASSAASGSFYEQYF,TGTGCCAGCAGCGCCGCTAGCGGGTCTTTCTACGAGCAGTACTTC
-,TRBJ2-3,-,TRBV7-9,CASSWRSSTDTQYF,TGTGCCAGCAGCTGGAGGAGCAGCACAGATACGCAGTATTTT
-,TRBJ2-1,TRBD2,TRBV9,CASSLAGYGNEQFF,TGTGCCAGCTCGCTAGCGGGATACGGGAATGAGCAGTTCTTC
-,TRBJ2-7,-,TRBV7-9,CASSLAQGHEQYF,TGTGCCAGCAGCTTAGCCCAGGGCCACGAGCAGTACTTC
-,TRBJ2-1,TRBD2,TRBV2,CASTKRLAGLYNEQFF,TGTGCCAGCACCAAAAGACTAGCGGGTCTCTACAATGAGCAGTTCTTC
-,TRBJ2-2,TRBD1,TRBV23-1,CASSQSQDRLLLPNTGELFF,TGCGCCAGCAGTCAATCTCAGGACAGGTTACTCCTGCCGAACACCGGGGAGCTGTTTTTT
-,TRBJ2-1,-,TRBV7-2,CASSLAHEQFF,TGTGCCAGCAGCTTGGCCCATGAGCAGTTCTTC
-,TRBJ2-1,-,TRBV2,CASFGRDYNEQFF,TGTGCCAGCTTCGGGCGGGATTACAATGAGCAGTTCTTC
-,TRBJ2-2,-,TRBV9,CASSVVRQQNTGELFF,TGTGCCAGCAGCGTAGTGCGCCAGCAGAACACCGGGGAGCTGTTTTTT
-,TRBJ2-1,TRBD2,TRBV27,CASSPLAGAYNEQFF,TGTGCCAGCAGTCCTCTAGCGGGAGCTTACAATGAGCAGTTCTTC
few,TRBJ1-1,-,TRBV7-9,CASSFPLNTEAFF,TGTGCCAGCAGCTTTCCGTTGAACACTGAAGCTTTCTTT
-,TRBJ2-1,-,TRBV7-3,CASSFMRENEQFF,TGTGCCAGCAGCTTTATGCGTGAAAATGAGCAGTTCTTC
-,TRBJ2-7,-,TRBV4-1,CASSQARDAYEQYF,TGCGCCAGCAGCCAAGCCAGGGATGCCTACGAGCAGTACTTC
-,TRBJ2-5,TRBD2,TRBV7-9,CATRSGRAPETQYF,TGTGCCACCCGCTCGGGGAGGGCCCCAGAGACCCAGTACTTC
-,TRBJ2-7,-,TRBV7-8,CASSLVLTVIYEQYF,TGTGCCAGCAGCTTAGTATTAACGGTGATCTACGAGCAGTACTTC
-,TRBJ1-2,-,TRBV19,CASRGSYYGYTF,TGTGCCAGTCGCGGATCTTACTATGGCTACACCTTC
-,TRBJ2-7,-,TRBV7-9,CASSTTRPNEQYF,TGTGCCAGCAGCACCACTAGGCCCAACGAGCAGTACTTC
-,TRBJ2-7,TRBD1,TRBV27,CASSLLRGQGRGPFYEQYF,TGTGCCAGCAGTTTATTACGGGGACAGGGTAGAGGACCTTTCTACGAGCAGTACTTC
-,TRBJ2-1,TRBD1,TRBV4-3,CASSLRGVTGLGEQFF,TGCGCCAGCAGCCTGAGGGGCGTGACAGGGCTGGGTGAGCAGTTCTTC
-,TRBJ2-1,-,TRBV6-6,CASTPMETSAYNEQFF,TGTGCCAGCACCCCAATGGAGACTAGTGCCTACAATGAGCAGTTCTTC
-,TRBJ2-5,TRBD2,TRBV5-5,CASSVGLAGGVETQYF,TGTGCCAGCAGCGTAGGACTAGCGGGAGGGGTGGAGACCCAGTACTTC
-,TRBJ1-2,TRBD1,TRBV9,CASSGGQGEIYGYTF,TGTGCCAGCAGCGGCGGACAGGGGGAGATCTATGGCTACACCTTC
-,TRBJ2-5,-,TRBV10-3,CAISGGNQETQYF,TGTGCCATCAGTGGGGGTAATCAAGAGACCCAGTACTTC
-,TRBJ1-1,-,TRBV4-1,CASSQEFRNTEAFF,TGCGCCAGCAGCCAAGAATTCAGAAACACTGAAGCTTTCTTT
-,TRBJ1-4,-,TRBV7-9,CASTPGVQSNEKLFF,TGTGCCAGCACACCGGGGGTTCAGTCTAATGAAAAACTGTTTTTT
-,TRBJ1-2,-,TRBV6-1,CATLLTNYGYTF,TGTGCCACCTTGTTAACTAACTATGGCTACACCTTC
-,TRBJ2-3,-,TRBV2,CASSEAPIDTQYF,TGTGCCAGCAGTGAAGCACCAATAGATACGCAGTATTTT
-,TRBJ2-5,-,TRBV12-5,CASGLGETNGVRETQYF,TGTGCTAGTGGTTTGGGAGAAACCAACGGAGTCCGAGAGACCCAGTACTTC
few,TRBJ1-5,-,TRBV28,CASSALRGGNQPQHF,TGTGCCAGCAGCGCCCTTCGGGGCGGCAATCAGCCCCAGCATTTT
-,TRBJ2-3,TRBD2,TRBV18,CASSPLLSRGVADTQYF,TGTGCCAGCTCACCACTCCTCTCGCGGGGGGTGGCAGATACGCAGTATTTT
-,TRBJ1-1,-,TRBV6-1,CASSEPSRGLRITREAFF,TGTGCCAGCAGTGAACCGTCGAGAGGACTCAGGATTACAAGGGAAGCTTTCTTT
-,TRBJ2-7,-,TRBV6-5,CASSPALSSYEQYF,TGTGCCAGCAGCCCCGCGCTGAGCTCCTACGAGCAGTACTTC
-,TRBJ1-2,-,TRBV27,CASSPDRLANYGYTF,TGTGCCAGCAGTCCTGACAGGCTCGCAAACTATGGCTACACCTTC
-,TRBJ2-3,TRBD2,TRBV5-1,CASSLGLAGKTDTQYF,TGCGCCAGCAGCTTGGGACTAGCGGGAAAAACAGATACGCAGTATTTT
-,TRBJ2-1,-,TRBV27,CASSFVQALEQFF,TGTGCCAGCAGTTTCGTGCAAGCTCTGGAGCAGTTCTTC
few,TRBJ2-7,TRBD2,TRBV7-9,CASSLGGRASYEQYF,TGTGCCAGCAGCTTAGGCGGGAGGGCATCCTACGAGCAGTACTTC
-,TRBJ1-5,-,TRBV28,CASSPVIGDQPQHF,TGTGCCAGCAGTCCCGTTATCGGAGATCAGCCCCAGCATTTT
-,TRBJ2-1,-,TRBV10-2,CASSMDYNEQFF,TGCGCCAGCAGTATGGACTACAATGAGCAGTTCTTC
-,TRBJ2-7,-,TRBV7-9,CASSLTGRTYEQYF,TGTGCCAGCAGCTTAACGGGCAGGACCTACGAGCAGTACTTC
-,TRBJ2-3,TRBD2,TRBV7-2,CASSLVWIAGEADTQYF,TGTGCCAGCAGCTTAGTGTGGATAGCGGGAGAAGCAGATACGCAGTATTTT
-,TRBJ1-5,TRBD1,TRBV16,CASSQSPRGGNQPQHF,TGTGCCAGCAGCCAATCCCCCAGGGGGGGCAATCAGCCCCAGCATTTT
-,TRBJ2-5,-,TRBV21-1,CASSMTGSWGETQYF,TGTGCCAGCAGCATGACAGGGAGTTGGGGAGAGACCCAGTACTTC
-,TRBJ1-1,-,TRBV7-2,CASSLTVNTEAFF,TGTGCCAGCAGCTTGACAGTGAACACTGAAGCTTTCTTT
-,TRBJ1-5,-,TRBV27,CASQRGSDQPQHF,TGTGCCAGTCAGAGGGGATCCGATCAGCCCCAGCATTTT
-,TRBJ2-5,-,TRBV27,CASSYQGGVRQETQYF,TGTGCCAGCAGCTACCAGGGGGGGGTACGCCAAGAGACCCAGTACTTC
-,TRBJ2-1,TRBD2,TRBV5-4,CASSVGLAGAEQFF,TGTGCCAGCAGCGTCGGACTAGCGGGAGCTGAGCAGTTCTTC
-,TRBJ2-7,-,TRBV7-9,CASSHTGLDHLYEQYF,TGTGCCAGCAGCCATACGGGGCTCGATCACCTCTACGAGCAGTACTTC